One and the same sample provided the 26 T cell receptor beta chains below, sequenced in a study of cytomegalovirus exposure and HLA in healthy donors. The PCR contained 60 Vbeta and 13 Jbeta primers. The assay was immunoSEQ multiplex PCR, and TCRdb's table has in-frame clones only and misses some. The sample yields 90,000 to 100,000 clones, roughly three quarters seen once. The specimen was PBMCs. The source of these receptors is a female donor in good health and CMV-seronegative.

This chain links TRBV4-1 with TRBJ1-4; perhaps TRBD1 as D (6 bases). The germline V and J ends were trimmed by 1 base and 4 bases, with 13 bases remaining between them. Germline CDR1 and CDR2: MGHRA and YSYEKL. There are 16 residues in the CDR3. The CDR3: CASSQGAGVGNEKLFF. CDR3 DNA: TGCGCCAGCAGCCAAGGGGCAGGGGTGGGTAATGAAAAACTGTTTTTT.

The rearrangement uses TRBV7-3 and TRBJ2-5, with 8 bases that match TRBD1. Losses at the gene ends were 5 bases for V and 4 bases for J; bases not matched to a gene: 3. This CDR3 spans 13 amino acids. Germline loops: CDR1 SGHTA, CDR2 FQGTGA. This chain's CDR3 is CASSRTGPETQYF. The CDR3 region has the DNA TGTGCCAGCAGCCGGACAGGGCCAGAGACCCAGTACTTC.

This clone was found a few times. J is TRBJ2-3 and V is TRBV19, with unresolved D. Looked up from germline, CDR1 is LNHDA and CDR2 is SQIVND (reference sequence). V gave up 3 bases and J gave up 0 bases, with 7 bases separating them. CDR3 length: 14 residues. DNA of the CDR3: TGTGCCAGTAGTATCCTGGGCAGCACAGATACGCAGTATTTT. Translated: CASSILGSTDTQYF. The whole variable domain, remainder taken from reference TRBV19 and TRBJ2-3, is DGGITQSPKYLFRKEGQNVTLSCEQNLNHDAMYWYRQDPGQGLRLIYYSQIVNDFQKGDIAEGYSVSREKKESFPLTVTSAQKNPTAFYLCASSILGSTDTQYFGPGTRLTVL.

CDR3 residues: CASSPFTGEAGANVLTF. The CDR3 nucleotides are TGTGCCAGCTCACCTTTTACAGGGGAGGCAGGGGCCAACGTCCTGACTTTC. The chain employs TRBV18 and TRBJ2-6, with D tentatively TRBD1 (7 bases). The germline CDR1 and CDR2 sequences are KGHSH and LQKENI. The CDR3 length is 17 residues. V gave up 3 bases and J gave up 4 bases, with 16 bases separating them. The full variable domain, its missing parts supplied by reference TRBV18 and TRBJ2-6, is NAGVMQNPRHLVRRRGQEARLRCSPMKGHSHVYWYRQLPEEGLKFMVYLQKENIIDESGMPKERFSAEFPKEGPSILRIQQVVRGDSAAYFCASSPFTGEAGANVLTFGAGSRLTVL.

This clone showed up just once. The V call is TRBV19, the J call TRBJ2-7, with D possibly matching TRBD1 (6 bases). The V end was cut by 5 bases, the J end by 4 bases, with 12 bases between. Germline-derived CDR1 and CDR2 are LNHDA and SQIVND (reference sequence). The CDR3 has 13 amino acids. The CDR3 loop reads CASSGRDNYEQYF. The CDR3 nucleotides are TGTGCCAGTAGTGGCAGGGACAATTACGAGCAGTACTTC.

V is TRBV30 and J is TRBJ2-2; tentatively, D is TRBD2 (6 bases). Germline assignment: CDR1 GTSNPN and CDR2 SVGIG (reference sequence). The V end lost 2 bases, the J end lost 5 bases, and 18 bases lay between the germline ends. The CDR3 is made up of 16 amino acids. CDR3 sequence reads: CAWSRGRTRGTGELFF. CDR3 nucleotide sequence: TGTGCCTGGAGTCGGGGGAGGACCCGGGGAACCGGGGAGCTGTTTTTT.

The DNA of the CDR3 is TGTGCCTGGAGTGTATTGGGCAGCTTCTCTGGAAACACCATATATTTT. Residues: CAWSVLGSFSGNTIYF. The gene calls are TRBV30 and TRBJ1-3, with unresolved D. The CDR3 has 16 residues. Germline V gene sequence: CDR1 GTSNPN, CDR2 SVGIG (reference sequence). V lost 0 bases to trimming and J lost 0 bases, with 12 bases between them.

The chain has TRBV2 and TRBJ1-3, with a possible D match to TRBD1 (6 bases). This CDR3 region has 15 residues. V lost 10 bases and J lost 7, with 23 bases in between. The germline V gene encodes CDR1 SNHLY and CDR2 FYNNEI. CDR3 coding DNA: TGTGCCATCGGAGGAGGAACAGGGCAGGGTAACACCATATATTTT. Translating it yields CAIGGGTGQGNTIYF.

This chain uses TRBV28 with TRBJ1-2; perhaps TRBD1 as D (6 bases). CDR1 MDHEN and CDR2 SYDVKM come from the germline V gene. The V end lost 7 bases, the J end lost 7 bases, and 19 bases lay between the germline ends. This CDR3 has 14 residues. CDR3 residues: CASTPQGRPGGYTF. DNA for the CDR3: TGTGCCAGCACCCCCCAGGGGCGTCCCGGTGGCTACACCTTC.

The CDR3 region is CASSLDLGLAAYYEQYF. In DNA, the CDR3 is TGTGCCAGCAGCTTAGATCTCGGGCTAGCGGCCTACTACGAGCAGTACTTC. The rearrangement uses TRBV11-2 and TRBJ2-7; 7 bases are a match to TRBD2. Germline assignment: CDR1 SGHAT and CDR2 FQNNGV. The junction had 11 bases not matched to a gene; V was cut back by 0 bases and J by 3 bases. This CDR3 spans 17 amino acids. Supplemented by reference TRBV11-2 and TRBJ2-7, the full variable domain reads EAGVAQSPRYKIIEKRQSVAFWCNPISGHATLYWYQQILGQGPKLLIQFQNNGVVDDSQLPKDRFSAERLKGVDSTLKIQPAKLEDSAVYLCASSLDLGLAAYYEQYFGPGTRLTVT.

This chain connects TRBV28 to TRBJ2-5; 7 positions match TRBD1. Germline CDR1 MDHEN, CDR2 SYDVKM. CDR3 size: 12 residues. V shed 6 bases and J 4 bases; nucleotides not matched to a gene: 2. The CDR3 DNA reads TGTGCCAGCAGACAGGGGTCAGAGACCCAGTACTTC. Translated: CASRQGSETQYF.

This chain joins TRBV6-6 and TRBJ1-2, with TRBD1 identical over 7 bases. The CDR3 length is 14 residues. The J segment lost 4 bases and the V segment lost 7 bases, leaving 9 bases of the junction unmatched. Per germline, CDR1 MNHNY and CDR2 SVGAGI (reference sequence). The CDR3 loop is CASTLRTGVYGYTF. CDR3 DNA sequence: TGTGCCAGCACCTTAAGGACAGGCGTCTATGGCTACACCTTC.

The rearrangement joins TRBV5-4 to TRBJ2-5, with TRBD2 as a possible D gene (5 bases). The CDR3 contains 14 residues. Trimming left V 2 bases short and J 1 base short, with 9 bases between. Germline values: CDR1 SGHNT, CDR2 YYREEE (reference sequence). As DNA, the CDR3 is TGTGCCAGCAGCTTTGGGCGGGTCCAAGAGACCCAGTACTTC. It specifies CASSFGRVQETQYF.

CDR3 sequence (DNA): TGTGCCAGTAGTAAAAGGACTAGCGGGAGCGCCTACGAGCAGTACTTC. Its translation: CASSKRTSGSAYEQYF. This chain connects TRBV19 to TRBJ2-7; 13 bases fit TRBD2. CDR1 and CDR2 from the germline V gene are LNHDA and SQIVND (reference sequence). Losses at the gene ends were 4 bases for V and 2 bases for J; bases not matched to a gene: 5. This CDR3 is built from 16 residues.

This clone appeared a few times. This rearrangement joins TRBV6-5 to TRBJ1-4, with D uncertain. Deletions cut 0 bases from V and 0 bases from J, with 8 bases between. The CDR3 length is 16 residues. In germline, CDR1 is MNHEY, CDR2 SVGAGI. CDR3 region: CASSYSSRATNEKLFF. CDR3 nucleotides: TGTGCCAGCAGTTACTCGTCACGCGCAACTAATGAAAAACTGTTTTTT.

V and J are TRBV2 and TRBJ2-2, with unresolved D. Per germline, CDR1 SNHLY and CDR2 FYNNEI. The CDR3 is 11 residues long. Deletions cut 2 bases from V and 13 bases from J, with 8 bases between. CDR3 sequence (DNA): TGTGCCAGCAGTGAACAGGTCGGGCTGTTTTTT. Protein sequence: CASSEQVGLFF. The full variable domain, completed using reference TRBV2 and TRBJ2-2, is EPEVTQTPSHQVTQMGQEVILRCVPISNHLYFYWYRQILGQKVEFLVSFYNNEISEKSEIFDDQFSVERPDGSNFTLKIRSTKLEDSAMYFCASSEQVGLFFGEGSRLTVL.

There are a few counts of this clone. The CDR3 region is CASSYPGQGIYF. CDR3 in DNA: TGTGCCAGCAGTTACCCGGGACAGGGGATCTATTTT. J is TRBJ1-3 and V is TRBV6-5; 10 positions match TRBD1. After removal of 2 bases from V and 16 bases from J, the junction contained 5 bases not matched to a gene. Germline CDR1 reads MNHEY; CDR2 reads SVGAGI. This CDR3 contains 12 residues.

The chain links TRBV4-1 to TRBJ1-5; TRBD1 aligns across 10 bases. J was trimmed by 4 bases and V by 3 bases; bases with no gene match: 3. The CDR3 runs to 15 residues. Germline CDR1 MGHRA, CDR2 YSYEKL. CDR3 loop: CASSHLGQGNQPQHF. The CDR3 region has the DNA TGCGCCAGCAGCCACCTGGGACAGGGGAATCAGCCCCAGCATTTT.

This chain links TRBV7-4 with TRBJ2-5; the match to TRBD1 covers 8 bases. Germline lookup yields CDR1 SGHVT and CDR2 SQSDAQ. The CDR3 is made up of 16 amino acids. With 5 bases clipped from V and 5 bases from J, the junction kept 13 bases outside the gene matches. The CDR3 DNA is TGTGCCAGCAGCCAACTGGGGACAGGAGCTCGGGAGACCCAGTACTTC. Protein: CASSQLGTGARETQYF.

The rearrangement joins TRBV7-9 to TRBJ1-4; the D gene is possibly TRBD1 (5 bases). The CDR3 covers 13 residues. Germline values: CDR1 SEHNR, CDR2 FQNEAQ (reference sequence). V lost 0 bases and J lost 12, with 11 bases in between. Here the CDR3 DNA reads TGTGCCAGCAGCTTAGCCATCATAGGGGAACTGTTTTTT. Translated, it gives CASSLAIIGELFF. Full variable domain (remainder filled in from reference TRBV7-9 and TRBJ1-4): DTGVSQNPRHKITKRGQNVTFRCDPISEHNRLYWYRQTLGQGPEFLTYFQNEAQLEKSRLLSDRFSAERPKGSFSTLEIQRTEQGDSAMYLCASSLAIIGELFFGSGTQLSVL.

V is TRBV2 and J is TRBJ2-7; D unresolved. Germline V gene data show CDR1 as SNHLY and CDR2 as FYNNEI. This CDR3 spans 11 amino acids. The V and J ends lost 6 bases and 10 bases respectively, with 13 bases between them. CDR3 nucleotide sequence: TGTGCCAGCAGGGAATCATTCTATCAGTACTTC. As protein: CASRESFYQYF.

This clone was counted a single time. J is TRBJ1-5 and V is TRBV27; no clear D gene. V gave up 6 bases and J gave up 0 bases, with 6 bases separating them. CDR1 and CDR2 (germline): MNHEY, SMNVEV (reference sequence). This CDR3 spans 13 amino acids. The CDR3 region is CASRQYSNQPQHF. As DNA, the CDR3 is TGTGCCAGCAGACAGTATAGCAATCAGCCCCAGCATTTT.

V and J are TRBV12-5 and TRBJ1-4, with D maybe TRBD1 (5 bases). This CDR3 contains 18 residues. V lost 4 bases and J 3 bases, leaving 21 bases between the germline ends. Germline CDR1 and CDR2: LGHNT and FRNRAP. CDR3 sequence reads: CASGCGRGGRGANEKLFF. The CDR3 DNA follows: TGTGCTAGTGGTTGTGGTCGGGGAGGGCGGGGGGCTAATGAAAAACTGTTTTTT.

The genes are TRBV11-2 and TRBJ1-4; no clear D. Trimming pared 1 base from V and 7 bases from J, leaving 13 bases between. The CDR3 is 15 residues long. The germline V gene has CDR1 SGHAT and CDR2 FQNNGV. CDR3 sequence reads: CASSLARAVGEKLFF. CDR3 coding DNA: TGTGCCAGCAGCTTAGCGAGGGCGGTTGGTGAAAAACTGTTTTTT.

CDR3: CASSVTDRGGWYGYTF. CDR3 sequence (DNA): TGTGCCAGCAGCGTAACCGACAGGGGGGGATGGTATGGCTACACCTTC. The chain has TRBV9 and TRBJ1-2; 9 bases map to TRBD1. V was clipped by 1 base and J by 5 bases; unmatched bases: 9. The CDR3 contains 16 residues. Germline assignment: CDR1 SGDLS and CDR2 YYNGEE. The complete variable domain, with remaining parts taken from reference TRBV9 and TRBJ1-2, reads DSGVTQTPKHLITATGQRVTLRCSPRSGDLSVYWYQQSLDQGLQFLIQYYNGEERAKGNILERFSAQQFPDLHSELNLSSLELGDSALYFCASSVTDRGGWYGYTFGSGTRLTVV.

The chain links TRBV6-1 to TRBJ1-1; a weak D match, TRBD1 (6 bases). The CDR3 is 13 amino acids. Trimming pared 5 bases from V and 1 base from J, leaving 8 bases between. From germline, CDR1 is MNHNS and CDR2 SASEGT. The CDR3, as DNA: TGTGCCAGCAGTAGGACAGCGAACACTGAAGCTTTCTTT. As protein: CASSRTANTEAFF.